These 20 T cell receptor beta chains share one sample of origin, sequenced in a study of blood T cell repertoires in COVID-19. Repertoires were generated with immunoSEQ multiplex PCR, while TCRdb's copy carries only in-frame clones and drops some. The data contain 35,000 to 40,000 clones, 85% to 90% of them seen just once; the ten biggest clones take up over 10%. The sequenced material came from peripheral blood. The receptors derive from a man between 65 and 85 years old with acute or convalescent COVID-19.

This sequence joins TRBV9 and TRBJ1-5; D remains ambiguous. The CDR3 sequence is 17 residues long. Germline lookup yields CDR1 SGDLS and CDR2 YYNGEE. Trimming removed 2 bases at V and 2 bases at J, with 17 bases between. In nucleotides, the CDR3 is TGTGCCAGCAGCGTCAGGAGGGATGGACGGGGCAATCAGCCCCAGCATTTT. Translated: CASSVRRDGRGNQPQHF. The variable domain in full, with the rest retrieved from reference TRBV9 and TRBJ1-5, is DSGVTQTPKHLITATGQRVTLRCSPRSGDLSVYWYQQSLDQGLQFLIQYYNGEERAKGNILERFSAQQFPDLHSELNLSSLELGDSALYFCASSVRRDGRGNQPQHFGDGTRLSIL.

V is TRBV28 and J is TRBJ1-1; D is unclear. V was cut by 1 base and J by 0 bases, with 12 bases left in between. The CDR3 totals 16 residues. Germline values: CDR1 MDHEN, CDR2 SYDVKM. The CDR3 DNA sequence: TGTGCCAGCAGTTTATTCTCGGTTTTAATGAACACTGAAGCTTTCTTT. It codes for CASSLFSVLMNTEAFF.

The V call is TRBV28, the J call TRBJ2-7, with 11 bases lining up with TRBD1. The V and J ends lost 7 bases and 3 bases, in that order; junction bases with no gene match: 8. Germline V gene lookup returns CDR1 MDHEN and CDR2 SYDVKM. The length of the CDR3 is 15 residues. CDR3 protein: CASTLSGTGGYEQYF. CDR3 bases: TGTGCCAGCACCCTATCCGGGACAGGGGGCTACGAGCAGTACTTC.

The CDR3 loop is CASRGRTDTQYF. The CDR3 DNA reads as TGTGCCAGCAGGGGGCGCACAGATACGCAGTATTTT. The V and J genes are TRBV2 and TRBJ2-3, with D possibly matching TRBD1 (5 bases). Trimming left V 6 bases short and J 1 base short, with 5 bases between. The CDR3 runs 12 residues. CDR1 is SNHLY, CDR2 FYNNEI, per germline.

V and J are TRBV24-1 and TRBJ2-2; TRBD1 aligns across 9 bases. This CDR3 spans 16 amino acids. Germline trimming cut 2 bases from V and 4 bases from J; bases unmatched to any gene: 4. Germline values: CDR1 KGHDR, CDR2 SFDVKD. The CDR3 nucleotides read TGTGCCACCAGTGATTCGGACAGGGGAAGCACCGGGGAGCTGTTTTTT. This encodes CATSDSDRGSTGELFF.

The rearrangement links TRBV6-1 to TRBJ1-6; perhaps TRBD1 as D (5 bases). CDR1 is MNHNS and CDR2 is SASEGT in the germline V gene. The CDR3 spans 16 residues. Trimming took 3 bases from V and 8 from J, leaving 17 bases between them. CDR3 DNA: TGTGCCAGCAGTGAGGCTCGGGGACTGGGGTATTCACCCCTCCACTTT. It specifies CASSEARGLGYSPLHF.

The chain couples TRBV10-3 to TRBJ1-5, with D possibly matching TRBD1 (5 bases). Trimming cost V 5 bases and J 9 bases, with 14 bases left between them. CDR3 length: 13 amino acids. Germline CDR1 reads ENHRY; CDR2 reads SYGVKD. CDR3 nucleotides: TGTGCCATCAGTACTGCGGCAGGGATGCCCCAGCATTTT. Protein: CAISTAAGMPQHF.

CDR3 bases: TGCGCCAGCAGCCCGCAGGGGACCAGGGGGGTTGGGGCTTTCTTT. It encodes CASSPQGTRGVGAFF. The gene calls are TRBV5-1 and TRBJ1-1; TRBD1 matches 7 bases. CDR1 is SGHRS, CDR2 YFSETQ, per germline. The J segment lost 11 bases and the V segment lost 4 bases, leaving 17 bases of the junction unmatched. The CDR3 covers 15 residues.

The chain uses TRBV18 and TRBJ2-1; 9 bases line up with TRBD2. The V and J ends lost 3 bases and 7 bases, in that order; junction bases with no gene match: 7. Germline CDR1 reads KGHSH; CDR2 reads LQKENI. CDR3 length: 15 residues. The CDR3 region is CASSPGTSSSNEQFF. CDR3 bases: TGTGCCAGCTCACCCGGGACTAGCAGTTCGAATGAGCAGTTCTTC. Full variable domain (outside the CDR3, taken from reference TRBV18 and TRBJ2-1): NAGVMQNPRHLVRRRGQEARLRCSPMKGHSHVYWYRQLPEEGLKFMVYLQKENIIDESGMPKERFSAEFPKEGPSILRIQQVVRGDSAAYFCASSPGTSSSNEQFFGPGTRLTVL.

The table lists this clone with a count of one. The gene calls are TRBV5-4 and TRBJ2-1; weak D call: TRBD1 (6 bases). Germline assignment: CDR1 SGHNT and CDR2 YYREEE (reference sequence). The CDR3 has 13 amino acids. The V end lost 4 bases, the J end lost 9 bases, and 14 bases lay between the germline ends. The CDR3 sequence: CASSRDGGGEQFF. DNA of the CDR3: TGTGCCAGCAGCAGGGATGGGGGCGGTGAGCAGTTCTTC.

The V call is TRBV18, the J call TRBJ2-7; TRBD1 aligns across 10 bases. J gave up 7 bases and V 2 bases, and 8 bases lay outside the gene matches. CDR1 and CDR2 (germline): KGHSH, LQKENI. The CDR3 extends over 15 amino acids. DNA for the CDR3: TGTGCCAGCTCACCAACCGGGACAGGGGACCTAGAGCAGTACTTC. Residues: CASSPTGTGDLEQYF.

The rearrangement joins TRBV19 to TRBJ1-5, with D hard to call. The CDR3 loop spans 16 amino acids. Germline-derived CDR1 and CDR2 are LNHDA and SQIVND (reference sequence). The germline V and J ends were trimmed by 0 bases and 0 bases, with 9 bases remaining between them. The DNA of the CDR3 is TGTGCCAGTAGTATAGATAGGGAGTATAGCAATCAGCCCCAGCATTTT. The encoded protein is CASSIDREYSNQPQHF.

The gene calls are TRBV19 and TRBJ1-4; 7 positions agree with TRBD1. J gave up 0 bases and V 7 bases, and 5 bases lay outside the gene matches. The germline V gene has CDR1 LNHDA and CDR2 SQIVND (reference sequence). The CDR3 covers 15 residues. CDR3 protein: CASTGQTPTNEKLFF. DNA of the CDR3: TGTGCCAGTACGGGACAGACACCAACTAATGAAAAACTGTTTTTT.

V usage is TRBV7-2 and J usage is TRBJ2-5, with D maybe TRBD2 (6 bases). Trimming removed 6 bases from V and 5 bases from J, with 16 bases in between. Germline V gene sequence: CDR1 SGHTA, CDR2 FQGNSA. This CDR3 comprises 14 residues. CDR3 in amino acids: CASRFQGAGETQYF. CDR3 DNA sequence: TGTGCCAGCAGGTTCCAGGGCGCGGGGGAGACCCAGTACTTC.

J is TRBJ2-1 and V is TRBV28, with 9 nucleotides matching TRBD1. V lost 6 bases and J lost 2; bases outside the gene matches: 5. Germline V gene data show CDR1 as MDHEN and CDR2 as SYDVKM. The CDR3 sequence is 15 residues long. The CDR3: CASRPGTGPYNEQFF. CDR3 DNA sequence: TGTGCCAGCAGACCCGGGACAGGGCCCTACAATGAGCAGTTCTTC. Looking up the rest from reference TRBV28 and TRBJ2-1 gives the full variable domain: DVKVTQSSRYLVKRTGEKVFLECVQDMDHENMFWYRQDPGLGLRLIYFSYDVKMKEKGDIPEGYSVSREKKERFSLILESASTNQTSMYLCASRPGTGPYNEQFFGPGTRLTVL.

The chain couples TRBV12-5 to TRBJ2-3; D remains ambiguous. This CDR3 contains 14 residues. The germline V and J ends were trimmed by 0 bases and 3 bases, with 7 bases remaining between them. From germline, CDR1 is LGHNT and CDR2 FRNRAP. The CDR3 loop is CASGLVVRTDTQYF. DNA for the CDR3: TGTGCTAGTGGTTTGGTAGTGAGAACAGATACGCAGTATTTT.

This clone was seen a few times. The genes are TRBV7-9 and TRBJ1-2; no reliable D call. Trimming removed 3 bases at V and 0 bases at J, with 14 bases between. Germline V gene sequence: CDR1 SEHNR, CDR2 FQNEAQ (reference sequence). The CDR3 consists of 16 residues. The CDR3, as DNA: TGTGCCAGCAGCTTCCCTCCCGCGGTTGCTAACTATGGCTACACCTTC. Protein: CASSFPPAVANYGYTF.

The CDR3 bases are TGTGCCAGCGGCAACAGGGCGGGGGATCAGCCCCAGCATTTT. It specifies CASGNRAGDQPQHF. The chain combines TRBV3-1 (or the pseudogene TRBV3-2) with TRBJ1-5; D is possibly TRBD1 (6 bases). Per germline, CDR1 LGHDT and CDR2 YNNKEL (reference sequence). V lost 8 bases and J 5 bases, leaving 16 bases between the germline ends. The CDR3 contains 14 residues.

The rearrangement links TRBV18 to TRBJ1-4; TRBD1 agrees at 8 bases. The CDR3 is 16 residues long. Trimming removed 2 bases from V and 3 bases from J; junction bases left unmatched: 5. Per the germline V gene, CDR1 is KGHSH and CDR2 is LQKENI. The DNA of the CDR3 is TGTGCCAGCTCACCATCGGCAGGGGGCTCTAATGAAAAACTGTTTTTT. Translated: CASSPSAGGSNEKLFF.

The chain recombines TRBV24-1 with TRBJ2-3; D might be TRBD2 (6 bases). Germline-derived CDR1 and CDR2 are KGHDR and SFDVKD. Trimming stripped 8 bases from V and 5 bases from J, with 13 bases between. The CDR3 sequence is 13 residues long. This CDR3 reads CATKIRGIDTQYF. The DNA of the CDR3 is TGTGCCACCAAGATTCGCGGGATAGATACGCAGTATTTT.